Below, one T cell receptor beta chain is given with its context. As yet, its antigen is unknown. This sample was included in a study of beta chain features in type 1 diabetes. Study results and caveats: All four CD4+ subsets of Type 1 diabetes patients contained TCRB CDR3s that were moderately but significantly shorter. Insertion counts at VDJ junctions were lower in type 1 diabetes patients, who also showed more deletions there. Sampled from patients, naive, central memory and Treg TCRB repertoires appeared more similar than those sampled from healthy donors.

Expressed TCRB transcripts were sequenced, since all the RNA that had been isolated was reverse transcribed. This table comes from immunoSEQ multiplex PCR, and its TCRdb copy is limited to in-frame clones, with some not included. The sample lists roughly 230,000 clones; roughly 11% were seen once. The CDR3 is 15 amino acids. Germline CDR1 MNHEY, CDR2 SVGAGI. Trimming removed 4 bases at V and 7 bases at J, with 17 bases between. The clonotype comes from a man aged 30 to 45 with type 1 diabetes. The specimen was naive CD4+ T cells from blood. The chain recombines TRBV6-5 with TRBJ2-1, with D possibly TRBD2 on 5 matching bases. CDR3 coding DNA: TGTGCCAGCAGTTCCCTCACCCGGGGTGATAATGAGCAGTTCTTC. Protein sequence: CASSSLTRGDNEQFF.